Shown below are 10 T cell receptor beta chains from a single sample sequenced in a study of PD-L1 blockade in urothelial cancer. As for time point: pretreatment peripheral blood. Only in-frame clones appear in the TCRdb table, and some are missing; sequencing was by immunoSEQ multiplex PCR. This table holds over 75,000 clones, 89% found once. The specimen comprised PBMCs, sampled around atezolizumab (anti-PD-L1) treatment. The source of these receptors is a woman at least 80 years old with urothelial cancer.

This chain joins TRBV2 and TRBJ1-1, with a weak D call TRBD1 (5 bases). V shed 8 bases and J shed 6 bases, with 16 bases lying between them. Germline loops: CDR1 SNHLY, CDR2 FYNNEI. CDR3 length: 13 amino acids. The CDR3 is CASLGGGSAEAFF. The CDR3 bases are TGTGCCAGCCTTGGGGGGGGATCGGCTGAAGCTTTCTTT.

The V gene is TRBV5-1, the J gene TRBJ2-1; 10 bases fit TRBD2. CDR3 length: 17 amino acids. Losses at the gene ends were 0 bases for V and 7 bases for J; bases not matched to a gene: 10. Germline CDR1 reads SGHRS; CDR2 reads YFSETQ. CDR3: CASSLEGLAALWNEQFF. The CDR3 coding sequence is TGCGCCAGCAGCTTGGAAGGACTAGCGGCCCTCTGGAATGAGCAGTTCTTC.

The rearrangement joins TRBV5-4 to TRBJ2-3; 13 nucleotides line up with TRBD2. Trimming took 0 bases from V and 2 from J; bases not matched to a gene: 3. Per the germline V gene, CDR1 is SGHNT and CDR2 is YYREEE (reference sequence). This CDR3 is built from 17 residues. In DNA form, the CDR3 reads TGTGCCAGCAGCTTGGGGACTAGCGGGAGAAACACAGATACGCAGTATTTT. Translation: CASSLGTSGRNTDTQYF.

This clone is labeled as medium-sized. The CDR3 reads CASSLGQGSNQPQHF. In DNA, the CDR3 is TGCGCCAGCAGCTTGGGACAGGGTAGCAATCAGCCCCAGCATTTT. The rearrangement links TRBV5-1 to TRBJ1-5; TRBD1 aligns across 7 bases. The length of the CDR3 is 15 residues. V lost 0 bases, J lost 0 bases, and 0 bases stayed unmatched. CDR1 is SGHRS and CDR2 is YFSETQ in the germline V gene.

The chain has TRBV19 and TRBJ1-1; D perhaps matches TRBD1 (6 bases). CDR1 is LNHDA and CDR2 is SQIVND in the germline V gene (reference sequence). The ends were cut back, 3 bases at V and 4 bases at J, with 9 bases in the middle. This CDR3 contains 13 residues. The CDR3 DNA sequence: TGTGCCAGTAGTATTTTACAGGGCACTGAAGCTTTCTTT. Translation: CASSILQGTEAFF.

The rearrangement joins TRBV11-2 to TRBJ2-3, with 9 bases lining up with TRBD2. With V trimmed by 6 bases and J by 1 base, 14 bases remained unmatched. There are 18 residues in the CDR3. The germline gives CDR1 SGHAT, CDR2 FQNNGV. CDR3 sequence (DNA): TGTGCCAGCAGTTACTATAGCGGGAGCGTGCCTGGCACAGATACGCAGTATTTT. The encoded protein is CASSYYSGSVPGTDTQYF. The variable domain in full, completed from reference TRBV11-2 and TRBJ2-3, reads EAGVAQSPRYKIIEKRQSVAFWCNPISGHATLYWYQQILGQGPKLLIQFQNNGVVDDSQLPKDRFSAERLKGVDSTLKIQPAKLEDSAVYLCASSYYSGSVPGTDTQYFGPGTRLTVL.

The chain joins TRBV5-4 to TRBJ2-7; D may be TRBD1 (6 bases). CDR3 length: 15 residues. Germline CDR1 and CDR2: SGHNT and YYREEE (reference sequence). Trimming left V 4 bases short and J 0 bases short, with 14 bases between. In DNA form, the CDR3 reads TGTGCCAGCAGCGTCCAAACAGGGATCTCCTACGAGCAGTACTTC. It codes for CASSVQTGISYEQYF. The variable domain in full, with the rest retrieved from reference TRBV5-4 and TRBJ2-7, is ETGVTQSPTHLIKTRGQQVTLRCSSQSGHNTVSWYQQALGQGPQFIFQYYREEENGRGNFPPRFSGLQFPNYSSELNVNALELDDSALYLCASSVQTGISYEQYFGPGTRLTVT.

This sequence joins TRBV2 and TRBJ1-2; 7 positions agree with TRBD1. The CDR3 runs to 12 residues. V dropped 10 bases and J dropped 5; count of bases not matched to a gene: 7. CDR1 is SNHLY, CDR2 FYNNEI, per germline. CDR3 sequence reads: CAIGGQTYGYTF. The CDR3 nucleotides are TGTGCCATCGGGGGACAGACATATGGCTACACCTTC. The variable domain in full, completed from reference TRBV2 and TRBJ1-2, reads EPEVTQTPSHQVTQMGQEVILRCVPISNHLYFYWYRQILGQKVEFLVSFYNNEISEKSEIFDDQFSVERPDGSNFTLKIRSTKLEDSAMYFCAIGGQTYGYTFGSGTRLTVV.

The chain links TRBV5-1 to TRBJ1-3, with D possibly TRBD1 on 5 matching bases. The CDR3 runs to 15 residues. Trimming pared 4 bases from V and 0 bases from J, leaving 11 bases between. Per germline, CDR1 SGHRS and CDR2 YFSETQ. This CDR3 is CASSRDGSSGNTIYF. CDR3 sequence (DNA): TGCGCCAGCAGCAGGGACGGGAGCTCTGGAAACACCATATATTTT.

V and J are TRBV7-2 and TRBJ2-7; D perhaps matches TRBD2 (5 bases). V lost 4 bases to trimming and J lost 2 bases, with 12 bases between them. The germline CDR1 and CDR2 sequences are SGHTA and FQGNSA. There are 14 residues in the CDR3. As DNA, the CDR3 is TGTGCCAGCAGCTCGGCCCGGGGAGCCTACGAGCAGTACTTC. It encodes CASSSARGAYEQYF.